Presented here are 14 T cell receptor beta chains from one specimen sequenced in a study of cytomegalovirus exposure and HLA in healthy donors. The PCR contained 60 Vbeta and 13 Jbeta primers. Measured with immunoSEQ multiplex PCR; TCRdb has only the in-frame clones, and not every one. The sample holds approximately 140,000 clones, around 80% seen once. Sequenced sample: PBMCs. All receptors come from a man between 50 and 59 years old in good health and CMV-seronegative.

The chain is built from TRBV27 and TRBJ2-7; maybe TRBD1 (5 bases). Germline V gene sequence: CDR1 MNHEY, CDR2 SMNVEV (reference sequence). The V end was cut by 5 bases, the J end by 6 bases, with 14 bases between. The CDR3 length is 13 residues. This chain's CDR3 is CASSDTGQSEQYF. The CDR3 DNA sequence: TGTGCCAGCAGTGACACCGGACAATCCGAGCAGTACTTC.

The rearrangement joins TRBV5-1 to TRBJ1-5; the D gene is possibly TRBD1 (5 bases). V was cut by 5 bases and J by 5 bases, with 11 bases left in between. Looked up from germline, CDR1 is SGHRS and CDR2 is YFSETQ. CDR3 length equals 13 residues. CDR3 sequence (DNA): TGCGCCAGCAGTGTTGGGGGGGATCAGCCCCAGCATTTT. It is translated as CASSVGGDQPQHF.

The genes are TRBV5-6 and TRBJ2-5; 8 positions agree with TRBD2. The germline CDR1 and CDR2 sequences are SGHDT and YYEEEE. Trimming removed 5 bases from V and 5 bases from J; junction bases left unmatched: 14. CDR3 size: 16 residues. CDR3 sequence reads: CASSQGTSHVPETQYF. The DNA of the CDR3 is TGTGCCAGCAGTCAAGGGACTAGTCACGTCCCCGAGACCCAGTACTTC.

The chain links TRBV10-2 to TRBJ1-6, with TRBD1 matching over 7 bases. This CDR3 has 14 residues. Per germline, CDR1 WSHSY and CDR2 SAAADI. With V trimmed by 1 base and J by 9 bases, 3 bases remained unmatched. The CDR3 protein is CASSEYRGPSPLHF. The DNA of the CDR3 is TGCGCCAGCAGTGAGTACAGGGGACCTTCACCCCTCCACTTT.

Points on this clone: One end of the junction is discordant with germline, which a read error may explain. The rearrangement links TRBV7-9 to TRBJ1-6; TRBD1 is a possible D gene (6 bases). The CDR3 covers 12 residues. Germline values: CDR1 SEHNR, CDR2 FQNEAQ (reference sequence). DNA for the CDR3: TGTTCCAGCAACACAGGGAGTTCACCCCTCCACTTT. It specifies CSSNTGSSPLHF. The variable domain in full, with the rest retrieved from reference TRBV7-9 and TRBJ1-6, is DTGVSQNPRHKITKRGQNVTFRCDPISEHNRLYWYRQTLGQGPEFLTYFQNEAQLEKSRLLSDRFSAERPKGSFSTLEIQRTEQGDSAMYLCSSNTGSSPLHFGNGTRLTVT.

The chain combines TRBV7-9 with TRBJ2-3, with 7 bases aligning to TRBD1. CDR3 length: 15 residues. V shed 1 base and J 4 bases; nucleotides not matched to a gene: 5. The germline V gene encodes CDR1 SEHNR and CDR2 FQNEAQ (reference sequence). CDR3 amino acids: CASSLVRGPADTQYF. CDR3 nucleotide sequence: TGTGCCAGCAGCTTAGTTAGGGGGCCAGCAGATACGCAGTATTTT. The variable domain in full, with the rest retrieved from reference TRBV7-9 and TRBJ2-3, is DTGVSQNPRHKITKRGQNVTFRCDPISEHNRLYWYRQTLGQGPEFLTYFQNEAQLEKSRLLSDRFSAERPKGSFSTLEIQRTEQGDSAMYLCASSLVRGPADTQYFGPGTRLTVL.

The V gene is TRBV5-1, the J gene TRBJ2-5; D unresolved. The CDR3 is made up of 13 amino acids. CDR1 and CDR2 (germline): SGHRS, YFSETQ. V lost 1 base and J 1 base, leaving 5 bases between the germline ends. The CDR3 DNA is TGCGCCAGCAGCTTGTTAGTCCAAGAGACCCAGTACTTC. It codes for CASSLLVQETQYF.

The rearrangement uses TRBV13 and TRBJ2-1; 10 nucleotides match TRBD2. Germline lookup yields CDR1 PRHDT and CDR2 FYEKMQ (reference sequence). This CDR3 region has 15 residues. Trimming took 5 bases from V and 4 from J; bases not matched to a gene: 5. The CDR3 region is CASSVGTSEYNEQFF. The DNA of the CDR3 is TGTGCCAGCAGCGTCGGGACTAGCGAATACAATGAGCAGTTCTTC. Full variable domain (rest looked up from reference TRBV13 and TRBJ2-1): AAGVIQSPRHLIKEKRETATLKCYPIPRHDTVYWYQQGPGQDPQFLISFYEKMQSDKGSIPDRFSAQQFSDYHSELNMSSLELGDSALYFCASSVGTSEYNEQFFGPGTRLTVL.

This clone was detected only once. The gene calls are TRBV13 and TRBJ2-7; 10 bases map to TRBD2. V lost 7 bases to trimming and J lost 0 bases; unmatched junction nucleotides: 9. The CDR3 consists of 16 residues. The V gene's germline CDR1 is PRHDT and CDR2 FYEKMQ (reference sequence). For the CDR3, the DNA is TGTGCCAGCACCCTGACCGGGACTAGCGACTCCTACGAGCAGTACTTC. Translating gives CASTLTGTSDSYEQYF. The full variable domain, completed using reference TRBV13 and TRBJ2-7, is AAGVIQSPRHLIKEKRETATLKCYPIPRHDTVYWYQQGPGQDPQFLISFYEKMQSDKGSIPDRFSAQQFSDYHSELNMSSLELGDSALYFCASTLTGTSDSYEQYFGPGTRLTVT.

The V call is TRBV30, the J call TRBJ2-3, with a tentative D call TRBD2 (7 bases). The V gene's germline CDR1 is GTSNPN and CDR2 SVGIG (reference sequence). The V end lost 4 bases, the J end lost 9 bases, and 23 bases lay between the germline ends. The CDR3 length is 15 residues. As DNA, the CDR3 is TGTGCCTGGACCCTGGGGGGTGGGGGGGCGTGGACGCAGTATTTT. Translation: CAWTLGGGGAWTQYF.

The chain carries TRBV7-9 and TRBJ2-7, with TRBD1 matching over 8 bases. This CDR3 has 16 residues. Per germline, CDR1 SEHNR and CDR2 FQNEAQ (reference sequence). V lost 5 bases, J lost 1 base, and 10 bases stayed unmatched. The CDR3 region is CASSPRQGMRSYEQYF. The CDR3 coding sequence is TGTGCCAGCAGCCCGAGACAGGGGATGAGGTCCTACGAGCAGTACTTC.

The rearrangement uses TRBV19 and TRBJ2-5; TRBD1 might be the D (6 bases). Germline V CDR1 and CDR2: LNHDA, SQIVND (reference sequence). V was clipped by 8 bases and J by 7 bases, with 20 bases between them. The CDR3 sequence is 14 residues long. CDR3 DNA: TGTGCCAGTTCACACCTTCAACAGGGCTCGACCCAGTACTTC. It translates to CASSHLQQGSTQYF.

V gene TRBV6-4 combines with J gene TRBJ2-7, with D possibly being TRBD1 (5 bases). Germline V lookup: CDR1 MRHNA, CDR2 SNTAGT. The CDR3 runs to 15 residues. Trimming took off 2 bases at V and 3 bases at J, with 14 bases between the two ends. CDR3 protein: CASSDAVQVIYEQYF. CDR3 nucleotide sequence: TGTGCCAGCAGTGACGCGGTACAGGTGATCTACGAGCAGTACTTC.

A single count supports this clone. The CDR3 protein is CAIRDRDTGELFF. CDR3 sequence (DNA): TGTGCCATCAGGGACAGGGACACCGGGGAGCTGTTTTTT. The rearrangement links TRBV10-3 to TRBJ2-2; the match to TRBD1 covers 8 bases. Trimming took 6 bases from V and 3 from J; bases not matched to a gene: 0. Per germline, CDR1 ENHRY and CDR2 SYGVKD. The CDR3 has 13 amino acids.